The 8 T cell receptor beta chains below come from one sample, sequenced in a study of T cell changes during pregnancy in multiple sclerosis. Assay used: immunoSEQ multiplex PCR; TCRdb lists only in-frame clones, some missing. Of tens of thousands of clones in the sample, over 90% were seen once. The material was peripheral blood, obtained in the third trimester of pregnancy. These receptors all stem from a female donor with multiple sclerosis, enrolled in a pregnancy study.

This clone was detected only once. The CDR3 protein is CASGPDTGLGEQYF. The CDR3 bases are TGTGCCAGCGGACCGGACACAGGGTTAGGTGAGCAGTACTTC. The J gene is TRBJ2-7, the V gene TRBV7-9, with D perhaps matching TRBD1 (6 bases). The CDR3 totals 14 residues. Trimming stripped 8 bases from V and 7 bases from J, with 21 bases between. CDR1 is SEHNR, CDR2 FQNEAQ, per germline (reference sequence).

CDR3 bases: TGTGCCAGCAGTTACAGGGCTAGCGGGCGCGATGAGCAGTTCTTC. Residues: CASSYRASGRDEQFF. The chain joins TRBV6-6 to TRBJ2-1; 8 bases are shared with TRBD2. The CDR3 is 15 amino acids. The trim removed 2 bases at V and 8 bases at J, leaving 8 bases unmatched. Looked up from germline, CDR1 is MNHNY and CDR2 is SVGAGI (reference sequence).

The genes are TRBV19 and TRBJ2-5; D perhaps matches TRBD2 (5 bases). Germline loops: CDR1 LNHDA, CDR2 SQIVND (reference sequence). Trimming took 5 bases from V and 6 from J, leaving 19 bases between them. The CDR3 sequence is 15 residues long. DNA of the CDR3: TGTGCCAGTAGTCCACGACTACCTGCTCAACAGACCCAGTACTTC. This codes for CASSPRLPAQQTQYF.

V usage is TRBV6-1 and J usage is TRBJ1-1, with 8 bases lining up with TRBD1. The CDR3 spans 15 residues. The trim removed 4 bases at V and 5 bases at J, leaving 9 bases unmatched. The germline V gene encodes CDR1 MNHNS and CDR2 SASEGT. In DNA form, the CDR3 reads TGTGCCAGCAGTGGGACAGGGCTGATGGGAACTGAAGCTTTCTTT. Translation: CASSGTGLMGTEAFF.

The genes are TRBV18 and TRBJ2-3; 9 bases match TRBD2. CDR1 KGHSH and CDR2 LQKENI come from the germline V gene. V shed 2 bases, J shed 4 bases, and the junction held 4 bases outside the gene matches. This CDR3 is built from 15 residues. CDR3 sequence: CASSPRTSAPDTQYF. The CDR3 DNA reads as TGTGCCAGCTCACCAAGGACTAGCGCGCCAGATACGCAGTATTTT.

This chain connects TRBV6-1 to TRBJ2-5; D possibly corresponds to TRBD1 (5 bases). The germline V gene has CDR1 MNHNS and CDR2 SASEGT. This CDR3 comprises 13 residues. Trimming took 4 bases from V and 2 from J, leaving 8 bases between them. For the CDR3, the DNA is TGTGCCAGCAGTGGGCGACAGCAAGAGACCCAGTACTTC. As protein: CASSGRQQETQYF.

The V gene is TRBV18, the J gene TRBJ1-3; unclear D gene. This CDR3 has 16 amino acids. Trimming pared 5 bases from V and 0 bases from J, leaving 14 bases between. Germline V gene lookup returns CDR1 KGHSH and CDR2 LQKENI. The CDR3 DNA follows: TGTGCCAGCTCAATCTCCGGCGGAATCTCTGGAAACACCATATATTTT. Translated: CASSISGGISGNTIYF.

The V call is TRBV4-1, the J call TRBJ2-3; TRBD2 matches 16 bases. Germline loops: CDR1 MGHRA, CDR2 YSYEKL. The CDR3 totals 18 residues. The junction had 8 bases not matched to a gene; V was cut back by 3 bases and J by 5 bases. In DNA form, the CDR3 reads TGCGCCAGCAGCCATGAGAGGGGACTAGCGGGGGGGCAAGATACGCAGTATTTT. Amino acids: CASSHERGLAGGQDTQYF.